The 25 T cell receptor beta chains reported below all come from one sample, sequenced in a study of T cell repertoires in cytomegalovirus infection. TCRdb re-called the reads through MiXCR, storing one row per CDR3 protein. The table includes under 600,000 distinct CDR3 sequences, approximately 15% detected once. Sequenced sample: CD8+ T cells from PBMCs. The receptors were sampled from a human donor in good health (CMV status not recorded). Some clones in this sample may be carry-over from other donors' samples.

The chain has TRBV10-3 and TRBJ2-5; 10 bases are shared with TRBD2. V lost 3 bases, J lost 1 base, and 8 bases stayed unmatched. CDR1 is ENHRY, CDR2 SYGVKD, per germline. The CDR3 is 17 amino acids. CDR3 amino acids: CAISDKEVAGGQETQYF. The CDR3 DNA follows: TGTGCCATCAGTGATAAAGAGGTAGCGGGAGGCCAAGAGACCCAGTACTTC.

Ten or more counts support this clonotype. This rearrangement joins TRBV6-1 to TRBJ1-5, with 7 bases matching TRBD1. With V trimmed by 6 bases and J by 6 bases, 5 bases remained unmatched. Germline V lookup: CDR1 MNHNS, CDR2 SASEGT. The CDR3 has 13 amino acids. CDR3 in amino acids: CASSLQGGQPQHF. In DNA, the CDR3 is TGTGCCAGCAGCTTGCAGGGGGGTCAGCCCCAGCATTTT.

V gene TRBV5-4 combines with J gene TRBJ2-7; perhaps TRBD2 as D (7 bases). Trimming took 3 bases from V and 2 from J, leaving 15 bases between them. The germline CDR1 and CDR2 sequences are SGHNT and YYREEE (reference sequence). This CDR3 region has 15 residues. The CDR3 spells CASSSLGEGAYEQYF. CDR3 bases: TGTGCCAGCAGCTCCCTCGGGGAGGGGGCCTACGAGCAGTACTTC.

This clonotype was found a few times. The chain combines TRBV27 with TRBJ2-1, with D perhaps matching TRBD1 or TRBD2 (5 bases each). The CDR3 runs 16 residues. CDR1 is MNHEY, CDR2 SMNVEV, per germline (reference sequence). The ends were cut back, 4 bases at V and 8 bases at J, with 21 bases in the middle. The CDR3 loop reads CASSSPARDEYDEQFF. In DNA form, the CDR3 reads TGTGCCAGCAGTTCCCCGGCCCGGGACGAGTATGATGAGCAGTTCTTC.

This clonotype was counted many times. CDR3 in DNA: TGTGCCAGCAGCACCCGCCCCCCTGGGCCCGGGACCTCCTACGAGCAGTACTTC. Translated: CASSTRPPGPGTSYEQYF. This chain links TRBV7-9 with TRBJ2-7, with D possibly being TRBD1 or TRBD2 (5 bases each). V lost 5 bases and J 0 bases, leaving 23 bases between the germline ends. This CDR3 comprises 18 residues. Per germline, CDR1 SEHNR and CDR2 FQNEAQ (reference sequence).

This clonotype has a handful of counts. The chain has TRBV19 and TRBJ1-6; 8 nucleotides agree with TRBD1. Per germline, CDR1 LNHDA and CDR2 SQIVND (reference sequence). The length of the CDR3 is 13 residues. V lost 6 bases to trimming and J lost 7 bases; unmatched junction nucleotides: 2. The CDR3 sequence: CASRDRVNSPLHF. The CDR3 region has the DNA TGTGCCAGTAGGGACAGGGTGAATTCACCCCTCCACTTT.

This clonotype came up a few times. The chain couples TRBV27 to TRBJ1-2; TRBD1 aligns across 8 bases. The CDR3 is made up of 12 amino acids. Germline CDR1 is MNHEY and CDR2 is SMNVEV (reference sequence). The V and J ends lost 8 bases and 8 bases, in that order; junction bases with no gene match: 7. DNA of the CDR3: TGTGCCAGCTCGGACAGGGTATCCGGCTACACCTTC. Its translation: CASSDRVSGYTF.

This clonotype was seen a few times. The chain joins TRBV28 to TRBJ2-7; D perhaps matches TRBD1 (6 bases). Germline CDR1 reads MDHEN; CDR2 reads SYDVKM. Trimming cost V 1 base and J 0 bases, with 13 bases left between them. CDR3 length: 16 residues. The CDR3 DNA is TGTGCCAGCAGTTTATTAGGGGACACTCACTCCTACGAGCAGTACTTC. It is translated as CASSLLGDTHSYEQYF. Together with reference TRBV28 and TRBJ2-7, the CDR3 gives the full variable domain: DVKVTQSSRYLVKRTGEKVFLECVQDMDHENMFWYRQDPGLGLRLIYFSYDVKMKEKGDIPEGYSVSREKKERFSLILESASTNQTSMYLCASSLLGDTHSYEQYFGPGTRLTVT.

A word on this clonotype: A clone one base away is much larger, so this may be a read error. This chain joins TRBV20-1 and TRBJ1-2; 10 nucleotides align to TRBD1. This CDR3 has 16 amino acids. Germline loops: CDR1 DFQATT, CDR2 SNEGSKA (reference sequence). V was pared by 1 base and J by 6 bases, with 11 bases of the junction left unmatched. DNA for the CDR3: TGCAGTGCTAGAGCCGGGACAGGGGACAGTGCTCATGGCTACACCTTC. Translation gives CSARAGTGDSAHGYTF.

This clonotype occurred a few times. V usage is TRBV4-2 and J usage is TRBJ1-1; TRBD1 matches 10 bases. The germline CDR1 and CDR2 sequences are LGHNA and YNFKEQ. The trim removed 3 bases at V and 5 bases at J, leaving 3 bases unmatched. This CDR3 region has 14 residues. The CDR3 nucleotides are TGTGCCAGCAGCCAGTCGGGACAGGGGACTGAAGCTTTCTTT. It specifies CASSQSGQGTEAFF.

This clonotype appeared a few times. The chain couples TRBV20-1 to TRBJ1-5; possible D gene TRBD1, 5 bases. The CDR3 contains 14 residues. Germline values: CDR1 DFQATT, CDR2 SNEGSKA (reference sequence). V was pared by 3 bases and J by 4 bases, with 13 bases between. CDR3 sequence (DNA): TGCAGTGCTAGCGATCCGCAGGGTAATCAGCCCCAGCATTTT. It codes for CSASDPQGNQPQHF.

The V gene is TRBV4-2, the J gene TRBJ2-5, with 7 bases matching TRBD2. Looked up from germline, CDR1 is LGHNA and CDR2 is YNFKEQ. V was clipped by 4 bases and J by 4 bases; unmatched bases: 6. The CDR3 runs 14 residues. In DNA form, the CDR3 reads TGTGCCAGCAGCCGCGGGAGAAGGGGAGAGACCCAGTACTTC. This sequence encodes CASSRGRRGETQYF.

This rearrangement joins TRBV20-1 to TRBJ2-7; D gene ambiguous. CDR3 length: 13 amino acids. With 3 bases removed from V and 0 bases from J, the gap between germline ends came to 9 bases. Germline CDR1 reads DFQATT; CDR2 reads SNEGSKA (reference sequence). The CDR3 DNA reads as TGCAGTGCTAGCGGGCAACACTCCTACGAGCAGTACTTC. This translates into CSASGQHSYEQYF.

This rearrangement joins TRBV7-9 to TRBJ1-5; no firm D call. Trimming stripped 3 bases from V and 1 base from J, with 7 bases between. Germline assignment: CDR1 SEHNR and CDR2 FQNEAQ (reference sequence). The CDR3 covers 14 residues. The CDR3 reads CASSFPTSNQPQHF. The DNA of the CDR3 is TGTGCCAGCAGCTTTCCTACGAGCAATCAGCCCCAGCATTTT.

This clonotype was seen only a few times. V and J are TRBV7-9 and TRBJ1-5; D is unresolved. Trimming removed 1 base at V and 4 bases at J, with 20 bases between. Germline V gives CDR1 SEHNR, CDR2 FQNEAQ (reference sequence). The CDR3 loop spans 18 amino acids. The CDR3 DNA reads TGTGCCAGCAGCTTAGGAACGCCGGACCGCTCAATTAATCAGCCCCAGCATTTT. Encoded protein: CASSLGTPDRSINQPQHF.

This clonotype was observed a handful of times. This sequence joins TRBV24-1 and TRBJ2-2; TRBD1 might be the D (6 bases). In germline, CDR1 is KGHDR, CDR2 SFDVKD. V was cut by 2 bases and J by 0 bases, with 9 bases left in between. The CDR3 loop spans 16 amino acids. The CDR3 DNA is TGTGCCACCAGTGATTGGGGGACAACGAACACCGGGGAGCTGTTTTTT. It yields the protein CATSDWGTTNTGELFF.

V usage is TRBV10-3 and J usage is TRBJ2-1, with D perhaps given as TRBD1 or TRBD2 (7 bases each). This CDR3 has 18 residues. Germline values: CDR1 ENHRY, CDR2 SYGVKD. V lost 2 bases to trimming and J lost 4 bases, with 21 bases between them. The CDR3 spells CAISEPYVGEGAYNEQFF. The CDR3 coding sequence is TGTGCCATCAGTGAGCCGTACGTGGGGGAGGGGGCTTACAATGAGCAGTTCTTC.

Concerning this clonotype itself: At one end the junction does not follow the germline gene, possibly because of a read error. This sequence joins TRBV10-3 and TRBJ2-7; either TRBD1 or TRBD2 may supply D (5 bases each). The CDR3 extends over 13 amino acids. Per the germline V gene, CDR1 is ENHRY and CDR2 is SYGVKD. The CDR3 is CAIREDTSFEQYF. Written as DNA, the CDR3 is TGTGCCATCAGGGAGGACACCTCCTTCGAGCAGTACTTC.

The table lists this clonotype with a few counts. This sequence joins TRBV5-6 and TRBJ2-1; 7 bases agree with TRBD1. The CDR3 totals 16 residues. Germline trimming cut 4 bases from V and 5 bases from J; bases unmatched to any gene: 12. CDR1 and CDR2 from the germline V gene are SGHDT and YYEEEE. CDR3 bases: TGTGCCAGCAGCAGATCATACAGGGGTAATGACAATGAGCAGTTCTTC. It yields the protein CASSRSYRGNDNEQFF.

There are a few counts of this clonotype. V and J are TRBV27 and TRBJ2-1; the match to TRBD2 covers 8 bases. The CDR3 covers 15 residues. J gave up 8 bases and V 5 bases, and 11 bases lay outside the gene matches. Germline V gene lookup returns CDR1 MNHEY and CDR2 SMNVEV (reference sequence). The CDR3 protein is CASSALTGGPHEQFF. The CDR3 DNA reads TGTGCCAGCAGTGCCCTTACGGGAGGGCCTCATGAGCAGTTCTTC.

This clonotype was recorded at least ten times. The V and J genes are TRBV7-2 and TRBJ2-1; no clear D gene. Between the trimmed V and J ends, which lost 1 base and 5 bases, there was a span of 12 bases. CDR1 and CDR2 (germline): SGHTA, FQGNSA. CDR3 length equals 15 residues. The CDR3 sequence: CASSLGWGVHNEQFF. The CDR3 bases are TGTGCCAGCAGCTTAGGATGGGGTGTCCACAATGAGCAGTTCTTC. Full variable domain (rest looked up from reference TRBV7-2 and TRBJ2-1): GAGVSQSPSNKVTEKGKDVELRCDPISGHTALYWYRQSLGQGLEFLIYFQGNSAPDKSGLPSDRFSAERTGGSVSTLTIQRTQQEDSAVYLCASSLGWGVHNEQFFGPGTRLTVL.

The genes are TRBV5-6 and TRBJ2-1, with D perhaps TRBD2 (6 bases). With 0 bases removed from V and 7 bases from J, the gap between germline ends came to 17 bases. CDR1 and CDR2 from the germline V gene are SGHDT and YYEEEE. The CDR3 has 16 residues. DNA of the CDR3: TGTGCCAGCAGCTTGGCACTGGCTAGCGCACTAAATGAGCAGTTCTTC. As protein: CASSLALASALNEQFF.

This clonotype was seen only a few times. The chain has TRBV7-9 and TRBJ1-2; 8 bases fit TRBD1. CDR1 is SEHNR and CDR2 is FQNEAQ in the germline V gene (reference sequence). The length of the CDR3 is 14 residues. V dropped 5 bases and J dropped 1; count of bases not matched to a gene: 3. The CDR3 coding sequence is TGTGCCAGCAGCCCGGGACAGGATAACTATGGCTACACCTTC. Its protein product is CASSPGQDNYGYTF.

This clonotype was found many times. The chain is built from TRBV15 and TRBJ1-5; 7 bases align to TRBD1. V shed 5 bases and J 4 bases; nucleotides not matched to a gene: 11. CDR1 is LNHNV and CDR2 is YYDKDF in the germline V gene (reference sequence). The CDR3 is made up of 16 amino acids. CDR3 bases: TGTGCCACCAGCCCACGCGGGCAGGGGGGGAATCAGCCCCAGCATTTT. Protein product: CATSPRGQGGNQPQHF.

V gene TRBV4-2 combines with J gene TRBJ2-1; D unresolved. V was shortened by 0 bases and J by 2 bases, with 17 bases between the two germline ends. Germline CDR1 is LGHNA and CDR2 is YNFKEQ. This CDR3 spans 18 amino acids. CDR3 protein: CASSQDPFIEAPYNEQFF. CDR3 coding DNA: TGTGCCAGCAGCCAAGATCCCTTTATCGAGGCCCCCTACAATGAGCAGTTCTTC.